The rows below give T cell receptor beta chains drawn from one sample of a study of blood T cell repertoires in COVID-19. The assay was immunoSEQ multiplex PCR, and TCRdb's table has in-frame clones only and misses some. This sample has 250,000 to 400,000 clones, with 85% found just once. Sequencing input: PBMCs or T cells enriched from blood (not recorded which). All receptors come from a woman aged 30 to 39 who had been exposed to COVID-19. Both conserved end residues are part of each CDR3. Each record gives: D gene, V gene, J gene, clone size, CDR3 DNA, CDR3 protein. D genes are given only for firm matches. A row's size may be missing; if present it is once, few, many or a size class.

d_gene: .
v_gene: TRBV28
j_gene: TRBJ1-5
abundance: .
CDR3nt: TGTGCCAGCACTTTTCCAAGGCAAGGCGGTCAGCCCCAGCATTTT
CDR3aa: CASTFPRQGGQPQHF

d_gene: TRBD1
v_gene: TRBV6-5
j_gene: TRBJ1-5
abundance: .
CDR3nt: TGTGCCAGCAGTTCGATGACAGGGAGAGGTCAGCCCCAGCATTTT
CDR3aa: CASSSMTGRGQPQHF

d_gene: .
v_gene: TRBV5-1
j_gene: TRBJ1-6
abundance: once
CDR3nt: TGCGCCAGCAGCTTGGTTGGAGGAGGGACGGGTTCACCCCTCCACTTT
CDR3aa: CASSLVGGGTGSPLHF

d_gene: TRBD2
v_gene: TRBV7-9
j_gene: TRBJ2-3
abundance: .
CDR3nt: TGTGCCAGCAGGACTAGCGGGGTAACAGATACGCAGTATTTT
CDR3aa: CASRTSGVTDTQYF

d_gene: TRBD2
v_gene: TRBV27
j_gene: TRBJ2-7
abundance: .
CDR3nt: TGTGCCAGCAGTTTAGGACTAGCGACGGACGAGCAGTACTTC
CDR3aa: CASSLGLATDEQYF

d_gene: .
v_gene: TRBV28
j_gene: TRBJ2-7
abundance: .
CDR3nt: TGTGCCAGCAGACCACAGGATTACTCCTACGAGCAGTACTTC
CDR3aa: CASRPQDYSYEQYF

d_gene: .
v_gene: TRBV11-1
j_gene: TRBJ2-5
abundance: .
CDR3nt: TGTGCCAGCAGCCCCCGAGGGGGGGGAGAGACCCAGTACTTC
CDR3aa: CASSPRGGGETQYF

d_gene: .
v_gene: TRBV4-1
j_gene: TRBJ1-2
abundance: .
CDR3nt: TGCGCCAGCAGCCAAGATTTGGGGGCTCGGGGCTACACCTTC
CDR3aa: CASSQDLGARGYTF

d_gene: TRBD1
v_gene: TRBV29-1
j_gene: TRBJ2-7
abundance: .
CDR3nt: TGCAGCGGGGGACAGGGTCGGTCCTACGAGCAGTACTTC
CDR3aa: CSGGQGRSYEQYF

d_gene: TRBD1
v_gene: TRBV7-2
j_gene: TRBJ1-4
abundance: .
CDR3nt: TGTGCCAGCAGCTGGACGACAGGGGTGGCAACTAATGAAAAACTGTTTTTT
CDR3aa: CASSWTTGVATNEKLFF

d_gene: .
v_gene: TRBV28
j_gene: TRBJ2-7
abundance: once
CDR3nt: TGTGCCAGCAGTCCCAGGGGAATTGAGTCTACGGAGCAGTACTTC
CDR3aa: CASSPRGIESTEQYF

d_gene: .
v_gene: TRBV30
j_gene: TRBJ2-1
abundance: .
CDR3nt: TGTGCCTGGGGACGGAGGTGGAATGAGCAGTTCTTC
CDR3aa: CAWGRRWNEQFF

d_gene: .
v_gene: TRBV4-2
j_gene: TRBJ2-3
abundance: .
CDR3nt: TGTGCCAGCAGCCATGGAGCGGGCGGGACTCCTTCAGATACGCAGTATTTT
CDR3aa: CASSHGAGGTPSDTQYF

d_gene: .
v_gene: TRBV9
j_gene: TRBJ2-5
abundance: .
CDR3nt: TGTGCCAGCAGCGTCTCCCCAACTAGGCGGAGGGGAGAGACCCAGTACTTC
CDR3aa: CASSVSPTRRRGETQYF

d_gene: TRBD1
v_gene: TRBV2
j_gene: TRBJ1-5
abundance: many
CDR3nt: TGTGCCAGCAGCCAGACAGGGAAAGGCCAGCCCCAGCATTTT
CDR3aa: CASSQTGKGQPQHF

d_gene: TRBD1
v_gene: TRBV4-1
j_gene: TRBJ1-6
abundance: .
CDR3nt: TGCGCCAGCAGCCCAGGACAGGGGGCATCAGGTTCACCCCTCCACTTT
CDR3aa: CASSPGQGASGSPLHF